This T cell receptor (beta chain) emerged from a study of T cells after yellow fever vaccination. For the study at large: It was SMART-Seq v4 Ultra Low Input that prepared the fractions with low cell numbers.

Synthesis of TCR cDNA relied on 5'RACE template switching, which attached a universal primer site and UMIs. Each CDR3 protein is one row after TCRdb ran MiXCR on the 5' RACE reads. In the table there are 200,000 to 300,000 distinct CDR3 sequences, 6% to 8% of which are singletons. V lost 8 bases, J lost 1 base, and 9 bases lay in between. This CDR3 has 14 amino acids. Points from the study as a whole: Most clones from primary vaccination resurfaced after the booster (approximately 96% CD4, around 90% CD8). The secondary response was weaker but peaked faster, day 5 versus 15.

Concerning this clonotype itself: Its cognate antigen is unknown.

The gene calls are TRBV12-3 or TRBV12-4 and TRBJ2-6; the D is unclear. The receptor was isolated from a man aged 25-45 years who received the YFV17D yellow fever vaccine. This specimen was CD4+ T cells sorted from PBMCs, taken on the day of the yellow fever booster vaccination. This CDR3 is CASPSQSGANVLTF. The DNA for the CDR3 is TGTGCCAGCCCGAGTCAGTCTGGGGCCAACGTCCTGACTTTC.